The T cell receptor beta chain under discussion was sequenced for a study of naive and memory T cell subsets. General study results and limits: This RNA-based method may be sensitive to activation-related transcript changes.

The V end lost 6 bases, the J end lost 10 bases, and 10 bases lay between the germline ends. This CDR3 is 11 amino acids long. Germline V gives CDR1 KGHSH, CDR2 LQKENI. Amplification of ligated cDNA took four PCR rounds with SP2 and nested alpha and beta constant primers. TCRdb ran MiXCR on the 5' RACE reads and lists one entry per CDR3 protein. The sample includes 55,000 to 70,000 distinct CDR3 sequences, over 6% of them seen just once. This clonotype was counted only a few times. The antigen remains undetermined. The library had UMIs added by 3' ligation of an oligonucleotide to TCR cDNA. Whole blood, 2 to 2.5 ml, came from adult healthy volunteers. Reverse transcription used DNase-treated unsorted total RNA, aiming for 1 to 1000 ng.

This TCR derives from a female donor in good health. This chain connects TRBV18 to TRBJ2-1, with D possibly matching TRBD2 (5 bases). The CDR3 nucleotides read TGTGCCAGCTCCCCTAGCCGGGAGCAGTTCTTC. Translation: CASSPSREQFF.